The rows below give T cell receptor beta chains drawn from one sample of a study of spatial heterogeneity in lung cancer. TCRdb re-analysed the 5' RACE reads in MiXCR, keeping a single row per CDR3 protein. The sample yields tens of thousands of distinct CDR3 sequences, 12% seen once. The specimen comprised PBMCs, sampled at surgery. The receptor set was obtained from a male donor with early-stage non-small cell lung cancer. CDR3s leave out the opening cysteine and the closing phenylalanine or tryptophan.

TRBJ2-1	TRBV5-6	ASGLGRLLAGGQSRF
TRBJ1-4	TRBV20-1	SASTRGWEKLF
TRBJ2-5	TRBV3-1	ASRDSSGGPPETQY
TRBJ2-7	TRBV4-1	ASSQGLAGAGEQY
TRBJ2-3	TRBV7-9	ASSPSGTFTDTQY
TRBJ1-1	TRBV4-3	ASSQQRASRTEAF
TRBJ1-2	TRBV7-9	ASSLSQGGNYGYT
TRBJ2-1	TRBV24-1	ATSEAGGVGNEQF
TRBJ1-6	TRBV5-1	ASSLTAGRGYSPLH
TRBJ2-7	TRBV4-2	ASSQEQGAFREQY
TRBJ2-1	TRBV12-3/TRBV12-4	ASSLAGPPFNEQF
TRBJ2-7	TRBV9	ASSVGQGAYEQY
TRBJ1-3	TRBV19	ASSTGTPPGNTIY
TRBJ2-6	TRBV11-2	ASSSLNRASGANVLT
TRBJ2-1	TRBV28	ASSRDPLSRHEQF
TRBJ1-5	TRBV29-1	SVVEGAGNQPQH
TRBJ2-3	TRBV6-7	ASSYSVGPEDTQY
TRBJ2-3	TRBV28	ASSRTGGLSDTQY
TRBJ2-7	TRBV20-1	SVKGVSLEQY
TRBJ2-7	TRBV7-2	ASSLRPLEQY
TRBJ2-3	TRBV7-9	ASSQGLTQSTDTQY
TRBJ2-7	TRBV7-2	ASSLSPGTEQY
TRBJ2-7	TRBV12-3/TRBV12-4	ATKDGYSYEQY
TRBJ2-4	TRBV20-1	SARDTGKNIQY
TRBJ2-7	TRBV5-4	ASSESGSHPWEQY
TRBJ2-7	TRBV29-1	SVEVGQGAGEQY
TRBJ2-6	TRBV7-2	ATTSGGRTSGANVLT
TRBJ2-5	TRBV7-9	ASSLDRGENGETQY
TRBJ2-1	TRBV20-1	SAIRESDRDEQF
TRBJ1-5	TRBV5-1	ASSPTGPPGDQPQH
TRBJ1-5	TRBV6-2/TRBV6-3	ASREQGRNQPQH